One and the same sample provided the 10 T cell receptor beta chains below, sequenced in a study of T cell responses to AZD1222 COVID-19 vaccine. Sequencing was performed with immunoSEQ multiplex PCR; in TCRdb, only in-frame clones are kept and a portion is missing. The table shows around 180,000 clones, with about 90% occurring only once. Source: peripheral blood, taken on day 0 of AZD1222 vaccination. These receptors came from an adult in good health.

This chain uses TRBV6-6 with TRBJ2-7; 11 bases agree with TRBD2. The CDR3 extends over 16 amino acids. The V gene end was trimmed by 4 bases and the J gene end by 9 bases; junction bases not matched to a gene: 14. CDR1 is MNHNY and CDR2 is SVGAGI in the germline V gene (reference sequence). As DNA, the CDR3 is TGTGCCAGCAGTTCTCCCTTAGGGACTAGCGGAACCGTGCAGTACTTC. Encoded protein: CASSSPLGTSGTVQYF.

The chain links TRBV5-5 to TRBJ2-3; D is uncertain. The CDR3 has 16 amino acids. Germline CDR1 is SGHKS and CDR2 is YYEKEE (reference sequence). V dropped 1 base and J dropped 0 bases, with 12 bases sitting between them. The CDR3 here is CASSLSRTSSTDTQYF. The DNA for the CDR3 is TGTGCCAGCAGCTTGTCGCGTACCTCTAGCACAGATACGCAGTATTTT. Filled out from reference TRBV5-5 and TRBJ2-3, the complete variable domain reads DAGVTQSPTHLIKTRGQQVTLRCSPISGHKSVSWYQQVLGQGPQFIFQYYEKEERGRGNFPDRFSARQFPNYSSELNVNALLLGDSALYLCASSLSRTSSTDTQYFGPGTRLTVL.

The genes are TRBV5-6 and TRBJ1-4; D is unresolved. Trimming shortened V by 4 bases and J by 5 bases, and 9 bases separated the two germline ends. CDR3 size: 13 residues. CDR1 is SGHDT, CDR2 YYEEEE, per germline. CDR3 sequence: CASSPGHNEKLFF. The CDR3 nucleotides are TGTGCCAGCAGCCCAGGCCACAATGAAAAACTGTTTTTT.

The chain employs TRBV4-2 and TRBJ2-3, with 9 nucleotides matching TRBD2. Germline V CDR1 and CDR2: LGHNA, YNFKEQ. Trimming took 1 base from V and 5 from J; bases not matched to a gene: 4. This CDR3 has 15 amino acids. CDR3 sequence: CASSQAKLAGDTQYF. As DNA, the CDR3 is TGTGCCAGCAGCCAAGCGAAACTAGCGGGAGATACGCAGTATTTT.

The chain carries TRBV5-6 and TRBJ2-5; D is undetermined. The germline V and J ends were trimmed by 4 bases and 2 bases, with 12 bases remaining between them. This CDR3 has 14 residues. Germline values: CDR1 SGHDT, CDR2 YYEEEE. The CDR3 is CASSPTIYQETQYF. The CDR3 bases are TGTGCCAGCAGCCCCACGATTTATCAAGAGACCCAGTACTTC.

V gene TRBV27 combines with J gene TRBJ2-7, with D possibly being TRBD1 (5 bases). Germline CDR1 reads MNHEY; CDR2 reads SMNVEV (reference sequence). CDR3 size: 13 residues. Trimming left V 2 bases short and J 5 bases short, with 10 bases between. This chain's CDR3 is CASSLQGSDEQYF. The CDR3 coding sequence is TGTGCCAGCAGTTTACAGGGTTCCGACGAGCAGTACTTC.

The chain has TRBV20-1 and TRBJ2-4; maybe TRBD2 (5 bases). Trimming took 4 bases from V and 8 from J, leaving 9 bases between them. The CDR3 length is 11 residues. Germline assignment: CDR1 DFQATT and CDR2 SNEGSKA (reference sequence). The CDR3 protein is CSAMREDIQYF. As DNA, the CDR3 is TGCAGTGCTATGAGGGAAGACATTCAGTACTTC.

This sequence joins TRBV7-9 and TRBJ2-3; TRBD1 is a possible D gene (6 bases). The V end lost 5 bases, the J end lost 2 bases, and 20 bases lay between the germline ends. The CDR3 has 17 amino acids. Germline V gives CDR1 SEHNR, CDR2 FQNEAQ (reference sequence). This CDR3 is CASSRGQPTSYTDTQYF. DNA of the CDR3: TGTGCCAGCAGCCGAGGACAGCCGACCTCTTACACAGATACGCAGTATTTT. The full variable domain, its missing parts supplied by reference TRBV7-9 and TRBJ2-3, is DTGVSQNPRHKITKRGQNVTFRCDPISEHNRLYWYRQTLGQGPEFLTYFQNEAQLEKSRLLSDRFSAERPKGSFSTLEIQRTEQGDSAMYLCASSRGQPTSYTDTQYFGPGTRLTVL.

The chain combines TRBV2 with TRBJ2-3; the D gene is possibly TRBD1 (6 bases). CDR3 length equals 13 residues. V was shortened by 6 bases and J by 6 bases, with 13 bases between the two germline ends. The germline V gene encodes CDR1 SNHLY and CDR2 FYNNEI. This CDR3 is CASSQGQMDTQYF. In DNA form, the CDR3 reads TGTGCCAGCAGCCAGGGACAAATGGATACGCAGTATTTT.

This clone is a singleton in its sample. The chain combines TRBV30 with TRBJ1-2; tentative D call: TRBD1 (5 bases). Deletions cut 2 bases from V and 8 bases from J, with 18 bases between. Germline lookup yields CDR1 GTSNPN and CDR2 SVGIG (reference sequence). There are 14 residues in the CDR3. The CDR3 coding sequence is TGTGCCTGGAGTATGAGGGGCTTGGTGTGGGGCTACACCTTC. Amino acids: CAWSMRGLVWGYTF.